What follows describes a single T cell receptor (beta chain). As handled by the study authors: Reference gene primer amplification gave nucleated cell count estimates. The data were produced by immunoSEQ multiplex PCR, yet TCRdb's version contains in-frame clones alone and is incomplete. The V and J calls and clone size come from that table; D and trimming were worked out from the DNA. The repertoire includes 650,000 to 800,000 clones, 75% to 90% of them detected once, and over 0.2% sits in the top ten. The entry originates in a study of blood T cell repertoires in COVID-19. For the study at large: The samples span acute and convalescent COVID-19 from the United States, Italy and Spain. The cDNA or gDNA used as material had been derived from T cells, B-cell-depleted T cells, or PBMCs.

This clonotype was obtained from a woman in her late teens or twenties with acute or convalescent COVID-19. Sequenced input: peripheral blood.

CDR3 residues: CASSPRAGSPPIANTEAFF. The CDR3 nucleotides read TGTGCCAGCTCACCAAGGGCAGGGTCCCCCCCAATTGCGAACACTGAAGCTTTCTTT. This rearrangement joins TRBV18 to TRBJ1-1; D possibly corresponds to TRBD1 (5 bases). The length of the CDR3 is 19 residues. CDR1 KGHSH and CDR2 LQKENI come from the germline V gene. V was cut by 2 bases and J by 1 base, with 23 bases left in between.